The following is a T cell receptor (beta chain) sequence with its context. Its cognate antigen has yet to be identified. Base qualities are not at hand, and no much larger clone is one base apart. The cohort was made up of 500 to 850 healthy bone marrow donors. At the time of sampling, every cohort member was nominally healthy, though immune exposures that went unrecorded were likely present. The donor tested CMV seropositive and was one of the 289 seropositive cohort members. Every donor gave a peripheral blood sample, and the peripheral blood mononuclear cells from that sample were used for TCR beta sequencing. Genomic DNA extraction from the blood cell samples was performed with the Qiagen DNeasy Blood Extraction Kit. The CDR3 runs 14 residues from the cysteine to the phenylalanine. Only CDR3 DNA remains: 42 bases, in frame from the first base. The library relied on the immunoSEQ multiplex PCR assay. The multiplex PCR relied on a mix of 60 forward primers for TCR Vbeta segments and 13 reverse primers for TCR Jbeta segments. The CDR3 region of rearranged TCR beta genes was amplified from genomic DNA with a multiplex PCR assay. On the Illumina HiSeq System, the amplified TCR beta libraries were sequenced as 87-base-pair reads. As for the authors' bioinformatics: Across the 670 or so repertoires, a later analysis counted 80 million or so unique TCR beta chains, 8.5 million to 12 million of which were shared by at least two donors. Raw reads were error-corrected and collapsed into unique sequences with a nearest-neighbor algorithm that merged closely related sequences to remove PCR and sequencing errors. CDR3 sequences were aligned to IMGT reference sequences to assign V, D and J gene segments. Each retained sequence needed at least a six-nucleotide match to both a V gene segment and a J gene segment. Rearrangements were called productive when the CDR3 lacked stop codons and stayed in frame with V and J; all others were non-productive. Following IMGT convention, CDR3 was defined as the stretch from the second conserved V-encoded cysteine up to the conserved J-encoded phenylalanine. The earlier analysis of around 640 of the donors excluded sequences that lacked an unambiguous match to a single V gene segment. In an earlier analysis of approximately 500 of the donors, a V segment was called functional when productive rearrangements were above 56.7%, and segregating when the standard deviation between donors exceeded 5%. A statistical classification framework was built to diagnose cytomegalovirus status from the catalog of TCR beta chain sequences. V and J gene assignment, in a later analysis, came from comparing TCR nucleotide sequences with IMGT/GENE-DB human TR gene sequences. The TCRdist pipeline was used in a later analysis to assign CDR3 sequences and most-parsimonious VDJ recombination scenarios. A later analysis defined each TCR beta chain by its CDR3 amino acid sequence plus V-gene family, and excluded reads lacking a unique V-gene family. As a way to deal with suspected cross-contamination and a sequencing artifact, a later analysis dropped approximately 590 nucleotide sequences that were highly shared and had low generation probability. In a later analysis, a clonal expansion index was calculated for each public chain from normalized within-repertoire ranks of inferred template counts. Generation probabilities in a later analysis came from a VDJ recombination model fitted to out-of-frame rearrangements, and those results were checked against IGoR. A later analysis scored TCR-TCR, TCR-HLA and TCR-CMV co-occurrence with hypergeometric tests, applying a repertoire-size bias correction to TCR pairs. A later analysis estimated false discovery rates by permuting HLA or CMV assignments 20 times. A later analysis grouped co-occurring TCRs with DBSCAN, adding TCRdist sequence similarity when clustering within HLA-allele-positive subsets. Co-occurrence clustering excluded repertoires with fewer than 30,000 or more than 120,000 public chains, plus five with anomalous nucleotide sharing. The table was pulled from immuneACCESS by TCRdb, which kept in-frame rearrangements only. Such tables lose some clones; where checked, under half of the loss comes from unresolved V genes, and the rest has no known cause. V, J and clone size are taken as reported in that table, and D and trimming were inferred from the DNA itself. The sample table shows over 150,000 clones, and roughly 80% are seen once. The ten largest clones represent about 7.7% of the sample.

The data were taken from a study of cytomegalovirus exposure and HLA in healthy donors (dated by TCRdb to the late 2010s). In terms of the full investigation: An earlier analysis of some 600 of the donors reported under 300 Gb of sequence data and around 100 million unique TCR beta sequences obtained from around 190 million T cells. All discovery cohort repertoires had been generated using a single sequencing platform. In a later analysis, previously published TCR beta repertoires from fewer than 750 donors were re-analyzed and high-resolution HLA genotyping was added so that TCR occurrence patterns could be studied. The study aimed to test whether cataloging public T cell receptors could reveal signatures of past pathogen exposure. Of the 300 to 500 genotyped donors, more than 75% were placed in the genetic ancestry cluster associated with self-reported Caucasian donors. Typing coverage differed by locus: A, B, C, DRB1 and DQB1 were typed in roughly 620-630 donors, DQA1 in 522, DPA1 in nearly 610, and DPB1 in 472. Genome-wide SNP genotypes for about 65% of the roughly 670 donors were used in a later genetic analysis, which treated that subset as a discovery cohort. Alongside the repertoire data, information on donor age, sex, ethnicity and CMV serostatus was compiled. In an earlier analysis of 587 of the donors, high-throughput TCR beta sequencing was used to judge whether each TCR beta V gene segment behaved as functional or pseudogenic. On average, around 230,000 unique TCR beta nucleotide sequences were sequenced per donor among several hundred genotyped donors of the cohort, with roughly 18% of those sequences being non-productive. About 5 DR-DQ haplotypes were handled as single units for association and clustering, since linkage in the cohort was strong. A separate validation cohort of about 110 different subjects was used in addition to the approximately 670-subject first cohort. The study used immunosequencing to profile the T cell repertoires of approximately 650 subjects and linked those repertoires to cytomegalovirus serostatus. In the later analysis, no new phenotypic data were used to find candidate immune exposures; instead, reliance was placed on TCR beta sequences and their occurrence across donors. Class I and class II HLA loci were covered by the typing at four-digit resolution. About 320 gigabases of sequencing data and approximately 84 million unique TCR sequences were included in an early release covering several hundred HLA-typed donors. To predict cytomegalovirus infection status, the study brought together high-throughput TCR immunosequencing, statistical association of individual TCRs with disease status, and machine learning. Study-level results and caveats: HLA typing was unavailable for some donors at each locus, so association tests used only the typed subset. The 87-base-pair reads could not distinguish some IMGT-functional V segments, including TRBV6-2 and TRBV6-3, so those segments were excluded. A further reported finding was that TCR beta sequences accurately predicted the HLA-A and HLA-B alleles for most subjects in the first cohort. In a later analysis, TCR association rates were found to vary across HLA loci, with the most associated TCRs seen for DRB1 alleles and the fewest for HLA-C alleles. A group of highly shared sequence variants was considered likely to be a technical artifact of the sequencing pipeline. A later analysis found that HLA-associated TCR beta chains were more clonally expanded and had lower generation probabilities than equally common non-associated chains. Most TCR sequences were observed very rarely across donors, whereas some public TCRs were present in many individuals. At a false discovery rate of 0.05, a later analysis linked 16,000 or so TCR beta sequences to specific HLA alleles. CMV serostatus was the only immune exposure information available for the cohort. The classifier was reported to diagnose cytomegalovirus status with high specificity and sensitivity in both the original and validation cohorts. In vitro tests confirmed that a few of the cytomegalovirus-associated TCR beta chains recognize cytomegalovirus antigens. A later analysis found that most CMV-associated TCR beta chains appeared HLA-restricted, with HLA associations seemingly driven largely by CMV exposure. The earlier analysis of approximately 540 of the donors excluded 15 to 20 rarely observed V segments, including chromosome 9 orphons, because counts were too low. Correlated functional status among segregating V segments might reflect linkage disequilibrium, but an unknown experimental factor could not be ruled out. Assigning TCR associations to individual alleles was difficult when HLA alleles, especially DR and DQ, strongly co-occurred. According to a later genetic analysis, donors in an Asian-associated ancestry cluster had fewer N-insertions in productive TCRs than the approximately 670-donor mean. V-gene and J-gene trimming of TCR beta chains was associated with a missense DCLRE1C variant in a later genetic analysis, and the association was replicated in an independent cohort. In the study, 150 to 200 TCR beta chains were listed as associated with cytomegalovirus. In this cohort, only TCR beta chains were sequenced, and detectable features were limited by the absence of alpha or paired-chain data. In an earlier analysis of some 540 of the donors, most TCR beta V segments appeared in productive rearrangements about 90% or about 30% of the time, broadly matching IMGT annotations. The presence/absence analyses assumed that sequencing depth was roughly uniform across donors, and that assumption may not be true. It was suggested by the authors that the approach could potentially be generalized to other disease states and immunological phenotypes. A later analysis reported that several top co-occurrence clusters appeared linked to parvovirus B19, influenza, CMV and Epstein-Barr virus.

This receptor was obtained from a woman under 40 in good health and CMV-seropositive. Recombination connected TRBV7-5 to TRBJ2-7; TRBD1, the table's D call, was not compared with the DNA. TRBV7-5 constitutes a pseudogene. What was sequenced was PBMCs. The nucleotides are TGTGCCAGAAGCTTAAGACCCAGGGGCTACGAGCAGTACTTC. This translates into CARSLRPRGYEQYF.